These T cell receptor beta chains were read from a single sample in a study of blood T cell repertoires in COVID-19. The assay was immunoSEQ multiplex PCR, and TCRdb's table has in-frame clones only and misses some. The sample lists about 150,000 clones, 87% occurring once. Sequencing was carried out using peripheral blood. These receptors were obtained from a human donor in a cohort sampled during active COVID-19. Both conserved end residues are trimmed from each CDR3.

TRBV10-2	TRBJ2-7	ASSGTREQY
TRBV5-6	TRBJ2-7	ASSLVYRRDRGEQY
TRBV6-5	TRBJ2-1	ASKSGTYIYNEQF
TRBV19	TRBJ1-1	ASSIGKQGSTEAF
TRBV25-1	TRBJ2-7	ASATGLYEQY
TRBV15	TRBJ2-3	ATSRGRLAGGTDTQY
TRBV28	TRBJ2-7	ASSHKAGGTYEQY
TRBV7-2	TRBJ2-1	AGRGQGGGDEQF
TRBV10-2	TRBJ2-7	ASSPGTPSYEQY
TRBV7-9	TRBJ2-7	ASSWAGGLYEQY
TRBV7-2	TRBJ1-6	ASSWGQVNSPLH
TRBV28	TRBJ1-1	ASSASLNTEAF
TRBV13	TRBJ2-1	ASSSTSGGAGLGNEQF
TRBV11-3	TRBJ2-1	ASSFRLAGGGGNEQF
TRBV5-5	TRBJ2-3	ASSDGTGRGDTQY
TRBV5-5	TRBJ1-3	ASSPLVEGSGNTIY
TRBV9	TRBJ1-2	ASSPQDRGSYGYT
TRBV5-1	TRBJ2-5	ASSSRTGGRETQY
TRBV2	TRBJ1-2	ASSELGQPHRGYT
TRBV6-5	TRBJ2-3	ASYEIPDTQY
TRBV11-3	TRBJ2-7	ASSPGTGRTNEQY
TRBV29-1	TRBJ1-1	SVPGELNTEAF
TRBV6-2/TRBV6-3	TRBJ1-1	ASSYGAGREAF
TRBV19	TRBJ2-1	ASSMDLGGGLSYNEQF
TRBV5-6	TRBJ2-7	ASSLNVLHEQY
TRBV11-3	TRBJ2-7	ASSSLLAGVKEQY
TRBV6-5	TRBJ2-7	ASTGREAYEQY
TRBV30	TRBJ1-6	AWRQGQELNSPLH
TRBV11-3	TRBJ2-5	ASSFALAGGQETQY
TRBV9	TRBJ1-3	ASSVEATGSRGSGNTIY
TRBV28	TRBJ1-3	ASTTQGNTIY
TRBV21-1	TRBJ2-7	ASSRNGTLPYEQY
TRBV28	TRBJ2-7	ASSYDRGFVEQY
TRBV6-5	TRBJ1-1	ASSYRRQNTEAF
TRBV12-3/TRBV12-4	TRBJ1-1	ASTLPPLREAF
TRBV5-1	TRBJ1-2	ASSLDRGQGGYT
TRBV19	TRBJ2-1	ASTRTETSPYNEQF
TRBV27	TRBJ2-2	ASKITGGVTGELF
TRBV5-1	TRBJ2-5	ASSLVFRGRGETQY
TRBV7-7	TRBJ2-3	ASSLGGGGEDTQY
TRBV28	TRBJ2-7	ASRPQPDSSYEQY
TRBV15	TRBJ1-6	ATSRDQGQSNSPLH
TRBV19	TRBJ1-1	ASTPITTGIATEAF
TRBV6-2/TRBV6-3	TRBJ2-7	ASSYARRERSEQY
TRBV19	TRBJ2-3	ASRSPSGLNTQY
TRBV30	TRBJ1-1	AWSLLRRTEAF
TRBV28	TRBJ2-7	ASSLYVGEQY
TRBV2	TRBJ2-2	ASKADSAETGELF
TRBV10-3	TRBJ2-1	AIRGTQNEQF
TRBV7-2	TRBJ2-7	ASSPNRVLSYEQY
TRBV6-1	TRBJ2-7	ASSEARGLSSEQY
TRBV18	TRBJ2-7	ASSPRGQYEQY